The 20 T cell receptor beta chains given below trace back to one sample, sequenced in a study of follicular helper T cells after annual influenza vaccination. Data came from immunoSEQ multiplex PCR; TCRdb stores just in-frame clones and leaves some out. Among 600 to 850 clones listed, about 85% were seen once. Time point indicated: 2014-2015 season, 7 days after vaccination. The sample was CXCR5+ CD38+ circulating T follicular helper cells from blood, taken 7 days after influenza vaccination. Specified subset: circulating Tfh, non-naive CD4+CXCR5+PD-1+ (ICOS+CD38+ or ICOS-CD38-). The receptors originated from an adult who received the influenza vaccine.

The chain employs TRBV30 and TRBJ1-5, with a tentative D call TRBD1 (6 bases). Germline values: CDR1 GTSNPN, CDR2 SVGIG (reference sequence). The CDR3 sequence is 12 residues long. The ends were cut back, 0 bases at V and 11 bases at J, with 11 bases in the middle. This CDR3 reads CAWSVARGTQHF. As DNA, the CDR3 is TGTGCCTGGAGTGTAGCGAGGGGGACCCAGCATTTT.

The rearrangement uses TRBV15 and TRBJ2-3, with TRBD1 matching over 10 bases. Trimming at V came to 2 bases and at J to 5 bases, leaving 4 bases not matched to a gene. Germline lookup yields CDR1 LNHNV and CDR2 YYDKDF (reference sequence). The CDR3 totals 15 residues. This chain's CDR3 is CATSRRTGGVDTQYF. In DNA form, the CDR3 reads TGTGCCACCAGCAGACGGACAGGGGGGGTAGATACGCAGTATTTT.

This chain uses TRBV7-2 with TRBJ2-2; 9 bases fit TRBD1. Per germline, CDR1 SGHTA and CDR2 FQGNSA. Trimming cost V 2 bases and J 6 bases; bases outside gene matches: 10. The CDR3 is made up of 17 amino acids. As DNA, the CDR3 is TGTGCCAGCAGCTTACAAGGACAGGGGTTGAATGCCGGGGAGCTGTTTTTT. Its protein is CASSLQGQGLNAGELFF.

The J gene is TRBJ2-6, the V gene TRBV11-2, with unresolved D. Germline lookup yields CDR1 SGHAT and CDR2 FQNNGV. V shed 5 bases and J shed 5 bases, with 22 bases lying between them. The CDR3 sequence is 18 residues long. CDR3 bases: TGTGCCAGCAGCAGCTGTATCAAGCAACAAAGTCGGGCCAACGTCCTGACTTTC. Translation gives CASSSCIKQQSRANVLTF.

The rearrangement uses TRBV7-6 and TRBJ2-7; either TRBD1 or TRBD2 may fit D (5 bases each). The germline CDR1 and CDR2 sequences are SGHVS and FNYEAQ. With 1 base removed from V and 7 bases from J, the gap between germline ends came to 17 bases. The CDR3 contains 15 residues. The CDR3 DNA sequence: TGTGCCAGCAGCTTAGGATTCGGAGGACAAAAGGAGCAGTACTTC. Protein: CASSLGFGGQKEQYF.

This clone was detected a few times. This chain joins TRBV6-1 and TRBJ1-6; D gene unclear. V was shortened by 7 bases and J by 6 bases, with 10 bases between the two germline ends. CDR1 is MNHNS and CDR2 is SASEGT in the germline V gene. This CDR3 is built from 13 residues. The CDR3 sequence is CASTGRGNSPLHF. The CDR3 nucleotides are TGTGCCAGCACTGGGAGAGGTAATTCACCCCTCCACTTT.

This clone was seen a single time. J is TRBJ1-5 and V is TRBV28; D remains ambiguous. Trimming left V 3 bases short and J 5 bases short, with 14 bases between. Germline loops: CDR1 MDHEN, CDR2 SYDVKM. The CDR3 totals 15 residues. CDR3: CASSFGNRGYQPQHF. In DNA, the CDR3 is TGTGCCAGCAGTTTCGGCAACCGCGGGTATCAGCCCCAGCATTTT.

In nucleotides, the CDR3 is TGTGCCAGCAGCCGACAGGATAGCAATCAGCCCCAGCATTTT. Translating it yields CASSRQDSNQPQHF. The chain joins TRBV7-9 to TRBJ1-5; weak D call: TRBD1 (6 bases). The CDR3 totals 14 residues. V was cut by 5 bases and J by 0 bases, with 8 bases left in between. Germline CDR1 and CDR2: SEHNR and FQNEAQ (reference sequence).

This clone was picked up one time. CDR3 DNA: TGCGCCAGCAGCGAGCAGCCAGGGGGATCCGGGGAGCTGTTTTTT. Translated: CASSEQPGGSGELFF. The chain has TRBV5-1 and TRBJ2-2; 7 nucleotides align to TRBD1. The ends lost 4 bases at V and 6 bases at J; junction bases unmatched: 9. This CDR3 has 15 amino acids. The germline gives CDR1 SGHRS, CDR2 YFSETQ.

The chain combines TRBV2 with TRBJ2-1; the match to TRBD2 covers 11 bases. Trimming cost V 6 bases and J 3 bases; bases outside gene matches: 4. Germline lookup yields CDR1 SNHLY and CDR2 FYNNEI. CDR3 length: 15 residues. The CDR3 DNA reads as TGTGCCAGCAGCACCGGGACTAGCGGCTACAATGAGCAGTTCTTC. This sequence encodes CASSTGTSGYNEQFF.

V usage is TRBV5-1 and J usage is TRBJ2-4, with a possible D match to TRBD1 (6 bases). V was clipped by 4 bases and J by 1 base, with 18 bases between them. CDR3 length equals 17 residues. In germline, CDR1 is SGHRS, CDR2 YFSETQ. CDR3 DNA sequence: TGCGCCAGCAGCCCGACAGGAAAGGGATTCGCCAAAAACATTCAGTACTTC. This gives the protein CASSPTGKGFAKNIQYF.

This chain uses TRBV6-1 with TRBJ1-4; D call uncertain. Germline assignment: CDR1 MNHNS and CDR2 SASEGT. CDR3 length: 13 residues. Trimming took off 4 bases at V and 8 bases at J, with 11 bases between the two ends. The CDR3 loop reads CASSAWGTEKLFF. The CDR3 DNA follows: TGTGCCAGCAGTGCTTGGGGAACGGAAAAACTGTTTTTT.

The V and J genes are TRBV4-1 and TRBJ1-3; TRBD1 matches 7 bases. There are 17 residues in the CDR3. Germline assignment: CDR1 MGHRA and CDR2 YSYEKL. J lost 4 bases, V lost 5 bases, and 14 bases had no gene match. The CDR3 loop reads CASSLSPQTGVGNTIYF. DNA of the CDR3: TGCGCCAGCAGCTTATCCCCTCAAACAGGGGTCGGAAACACCATATATTTT.

The chain joins TRBV28 to TRBJ1-1; 7 bases match TRBD1. The V gene's germline CDR1 is MDHEN and CDR2 SYDVKM. The CDR3 has 16 residues. The V segment lost 5 bases and the J segment 5 bases; nucleotides outside the gene matches: 14. CDR3 coding DNA: TGTGCCAGCAGTCCCCCCAGACAGGGTCGGTATACTGAAGCTTTCTTT. Translation: CASSPPRQGRYTEAFF.

The chain employs TRBV6-5 and TRBJ1-6; D might be TRBD1 (5 bases). V shed 6 bases and J shed 7 bases, with 10 bases lying between them. The CDR3 is 13 residues long. The germline gives CDR1 MNHEY, CDR2 SVGAGI. The CDR3 sequence: CASRGQYNSPLHF. The CDR3 DNA reads as TGTGCCAGCAGGGGGCAATACAATTCACCCCTCCACTTT.

The rearrangement links TRBV28 to TRBJ2-5; TRBD1 is a possible D gene (6 bases). V lost 6 bases and J lost 1, with 12 bases in between. CDR1 and CDR2 (germline): MDHEN, SYDVKM. This CDR3 is 14 amino acids long. The CDR3 bases are TGTGCCAGCAGGAAAACAGGGCTCCAAGAGACCCAGTACTTC. This sequence encodes CASRKTGLQETQYF.

The chain recombines TRBV5-1 with TRBJ1-5; tentatively, D is TRBD1 (5 bases). Germline CDR1 and CDR2: SGHRS and YFSETQ. CDR3 size: 15 residues. Between the trimmed V and J ends, which lost 4 bases and 1 base, there was a span of 12 bases. CDR3 coding DNA: TGCGCCAGCAGCCCCGGGACGGAGAGCAATCAGCCCCAGCATTTT. This encodes CASSPGTESNQPQHF.

This clone was seen a handful of times. The V call is TRBV28, the J call TRBJ2-7; no firm D call. Germline V lookup: CDR1 MDHEN, CDR2 SYDVKM. CDR3 length: 14 residues. Trimming stripped 4 bases from V and 3 bases from J, with 13 bases between. The CDR3 region is CASSSRSRHYEQYF. CDR3 nucleotides: TGTGCCAGCAGTTCCCGTTCCCGTCACTACGAGCAGTACTTC.

This clone was detected only once. The CDR3 nucleotides are TGTGCCAGCAGTTTCATCCGGGGGACACGTCCAGAGGAGCAGTACTTC. This codes for CASSFIRGTRPEEQYF. This rearrangement joins TRBV11-3 to TRBJ2-7; D might be TRBD1 or TRBD2, each matching 6 bases. From germline, CDR1 is SGHNT and CDR2 YENEEA. The germline V and J ends were trimmed by 6 bases and 7 bases, with 25 bases remaining between them. There are 16 residues in the CDR3.

V usage is TRBV5-1 and J usage is TRBJ2-1; TRBD2 matches at 13 bases. The CDR3 runs to 17 residues. Germline V gives CDR1 SGHRS, CDR2 YFSETQ. V shed 4 bases and J 0 bases; nucleotides not matched to a gene: 4. The CDR3 bases are TGCGCCAGCAGCCCTAGGACTAGCGGGGGCTCCTACAATGAGCAGTTCTTC. As protein: CASSPRTSGGSYNEQFF. The full variable domain, rest sourced from reference TRBV5-1 and TRBJ2-1, is KAGVTQTPRYLIKTRGQQVTLSCSPISGHRSVSWYQQTPGQGLQFLFEYFSETQRNKGNFPGRFSGRQFSNSRSEMNVSTLELGDSALYLCASSPRTSGGSYNEQFFGPGTRLTVL.